This TCR beta chain was obtained from a study of T cell repertoires in cytomegalovirus infection. Study-wide background: It was recently identified HLA-C-restricted and well-studied HLA-B-restricted CMV epitopes that the study used.

This clonotype was counted a few times. Its antigen remains unidentified. Germline V gives CDR1 MNHNY, CDR2 SVGAGI (reference sequence). J was trimmed by 5 bases and V by 11 bases; bases with no gene match: 11. The CDR3 extends over 14 amino acids. TCRdb itself ran the reads through MiXCR, one entry per CDR3 protein. The sample has hundreds of thousands of distinct CDR3 sequences, around 29% seen once. Study results and caveats: Dominating the ex vivo response were TCR beta clonotypes that were CMV-specific and HLA-C-restricted. Carriers of CMV plus the relevant HLA were identified by cumulative public TCR beta family frequency.

The source of this sequence is a human donor in good health (CMV status not recorded). Some clones in this sample may be carry-over from other donors' samples. The starting material was cultured PBMCs, obtained from culture after CMV antigen stimulation. The rearrangement joins TRBV6-6 to TRBJ2-2; TRBD1 matches 7 bases. Written as DNA, the CDR3 is TGTGCCGTCATAACAGGGGTTCGGACCGGGGAGCTGTTTTTT. Protein sequence: CAVITGVRTGELFF.